The T cell receptor beta chain described here comes from a study of molecular identifiers for immune sequencing clone quantification. Study-wide context: Replicate RNA from roughly 21,000 or 96,000 naive CD8 T cells formed five aliquots; four were sequenced. Whole-study results and caveats: Clones above 20 RNA copies contained over 98% of effector molecules but under 1% of naive ones.

Note on this clonotype: Antigen specificity is unknown. A much bigger clone sits one base away, suggesting this may be a read error.

The CDR3 is 13 amino acids. CDR1 and CDR2 (germline): GTSNPN, SVGIG (reference sequence). Sorted inputs of about 18,000 to 1,100,000 cells, with 10%, 30% or 50% RNA, yielded naive CD8 libraries. Naive CD8 T cells were FACS-sorted by CD8+CD4-CCR7+CD45RA+ markers. TCRdb redid the calling of the PCR reads with MiXCR, one entry per CDR3 protein. The data contain around 40,000 distinct CDR3 sequences, 15% to 20% of them seen just once; the ten biggest clones take up about 1.2%. This receptor was taken from a human donor in good health. Some libraries in this study had Jurkat cell RNA spiked in. The chain employs TRBV30 and TRBJ1-1, with TRBD1 matching 7 bases. What was sequenced was naive CD8+ T cells from blood, with Jurkat cell RNA spiked in. Subset indicated: FACS-sorted CD8+CD4-CCR7+CD45RA+ naive T cells. Here the CDR3 reads CAWSAQGGTEALF. CDR3 DNA sequence: TGTGCCTGGAGTGCCCAGGGGGGCACTGAAGCTCTCTTT.